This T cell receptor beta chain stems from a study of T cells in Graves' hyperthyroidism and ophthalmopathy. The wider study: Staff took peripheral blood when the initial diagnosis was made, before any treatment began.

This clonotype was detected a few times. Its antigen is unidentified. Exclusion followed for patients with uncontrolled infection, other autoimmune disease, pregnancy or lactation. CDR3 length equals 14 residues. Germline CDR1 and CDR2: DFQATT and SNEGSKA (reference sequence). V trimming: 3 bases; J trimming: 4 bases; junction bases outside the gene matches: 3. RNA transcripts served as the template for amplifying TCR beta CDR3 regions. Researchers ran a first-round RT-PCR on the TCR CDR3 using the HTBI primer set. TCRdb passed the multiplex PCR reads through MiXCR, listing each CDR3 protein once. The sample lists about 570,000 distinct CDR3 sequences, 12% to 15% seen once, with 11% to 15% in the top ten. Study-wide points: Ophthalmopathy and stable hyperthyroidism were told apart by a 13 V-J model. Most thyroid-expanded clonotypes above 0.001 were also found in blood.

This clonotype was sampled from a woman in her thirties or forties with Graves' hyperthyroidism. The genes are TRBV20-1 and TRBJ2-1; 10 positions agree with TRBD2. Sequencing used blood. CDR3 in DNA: TGCAGTGCTAGGGGACTAGCGAGATACAATGAGCAGTTCTTC. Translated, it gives CSARGLARYNEQFF.